These 17 T cell receptor beta chains share one sample of origin, sequenced in a study of OX40 agonist ivuxolimab in advanced cancers. Produced via immunoSEQ multiplex PCR; TCRdb's table is partial and in-frame only. Of tens of thousands of clones in the sample, roughly 88% were seen once. The starting material was CD4+ or CD8+ T cells sorted from blood, obtained in a trial of the OX40 agonist ivuxolimab. These TCRs come from an adult with an advanced solid tumor such as melanoma, head and neck, liver or kidney cancer.

The V and J genes are TRBV7-9 and TRBJ2-7; D not resolved. V dropped 5 bases and J dropped 3 bases, with 14 bases sitting between them. This CDR3 has 14 amino acids. CDR1 is SEHNR and CDR2 is FQNEAQ in the germline V gene (reference sequence). The CDR3 protein is CASSRLPPFYEQYF. In nucleotides, the CDR3 is TGTGCCAGCAGCCGCCTTCCACCTTTCTACGAGCAGTACTTC.

The chain combines TRBV7-2 with TRBJ2-7, with 7 nucleotides matching TRBD1. The CDR3 spans 15 residues. The J segment lost 3 bases and the V segment lost 5 bases, leaving 10 bases of the junction unmatched. CDR1 is SGHTA, CDR2 FQGNSA, per germline. CDR3 coding DNA: TGTGCCAGCAGCCGGACGGGACAGAGGGACTACGAGCAGTACTTC. Amino acids: CASSRTGQRDYEQYF.

This clone showed up just once. The chain recombines TRBV6-5 with TRBJ1-3; a weak D match, TRBD1 (5 bases). CDR3 length: 16 residues. Germline CDR1 reads MNHEY; CDR2 reads SVGAGI. Trimming took 0 bases from V and 0 from J, leaving 9 bases between them. The CDR3 protein is CASSYSGGRSGNTIYF. CDR3 DNA sequence: TGTGCCAGCAGTTACTCGGGGGGACGCTCTGGAAACACCATATATTTT.

The chain couples TRBV7-6 to TRBJ1-5; D is ambiguous. The germline V and J ends were trimmed by 3 bases and 7 bases, with 10 bases remaining between them. CDR1 is SGHVS, CDR2 FNYEAQ, per germline. The CDR3 covers 13 residues. The CDR3 DNA is TGTGCCAGCAGCTTTACACAGAACCAGCCCCAGCATTTT. It encodes CASSFTQNQPQHF.

This chain links TRBV5-4 with TRBJ2-4; 9 bases match TRBD1. Germline trimming cut 4 bases from V and 15 bases from J; bases unmatched to any gene: 5. The CDR3 totals 11 residues. CDR1 and CDR2 from the germline V gene are SGHNT and YYREEE (reference sequence). As DNA, the CDR3 is TGTGCCAGCAGCCCAGGACAGGGGCGGTACTTC. It codes for CASSPGQGRYF.

This clone was detected only once. The chain links TRBV7-9 to TRBJ1-4; D gene uncertain. Between the trimmed V and J ends, which lost 5 bases and 0 bases, there was a span of 7 bases. The CDR3 spans 14 residues. Germline V gene lookup returns CDR1 SEHNR and CDR2 FQNEAQ (reference sequence). The CDR3 sequence is CASSREATNEKLFF. The CDR3 DNA reads as TGTGCCAGCAGCCGAGAAGCAACTAATGAAAAACTGTTTTTT.

Only a few counts were recorded for this clone. The chain couples TRBV27 to TRBJ1-1; D is unresolved. From germline, CDR1 is MNHEY and CDR2 SMNVEV (reference sequence). The CDR3 contains 12 residues. V gave up 5 bases and J gave up 5 bases, with 9 bases separating them. This CDR3 is CASSTGWTEAFF. CDR3 DNA: TGTGCCAGCAGTACGGGGTGGACTGAAGCTTTCTTT.

The chain couples TRBV7-2 to TRBJ1-1; no clear D gene. This CDR3 region has 12 residues. Germline V gene lookup returns CDR1 SGHTA and CDR2 FQGNSA. Trimming shortened V by 9 bases and J by 1 base, and 9 bases separated the two germline ends. CDR3 residues: CASRGWNTEAFF. The CDR3 DNA follows: TGTGCCAGTAGAGGGTGGAACACTGAAGCTTTCTTT.

This clone was recorded only once. The chain couples TRBV7-7 to TRBJ2-1; 7 bases map to TRBD2. J lost 6 bases, V lost 3 bases, and 5 bases had no gene match. The CDR3 contains 14 residues. Per germline, CDR1 SSHAT and CDR2 FNYEAQ (reference sequence). CDR3 bases: TGTGCCAGCAGCTTGGGGGGGAAGATCAATGAGCAGTTCTTC. Translating gives CASSLGGKINEQFF.

This chain uses TRBV27 with TRBJ1-5; D unresolved. Per the germline V gene, CDR1 is MNHEY and CDR2 is SMNVEV (reference sequence). The CDR3 loop spans 15 amino acids. V was clipped by 2 bases and J by 0 bases, with 8 bases between them. CDR3 nucleotide sequence: TGTGCCAGCAGTTTAGGCGGTTATAGCAATCAGCCCCAGCATTTT. As protein: CASSLGGYSNQPQHF.

A word on this clone: The junction differs from germline at one of its ends, possibly a read error. The chain carries TRBV2 and TRBJ2-7, with 9 bases aligning to TRBD1. Germline lookup yields CDR1 SNHLY and CDR2 FYNNEI. The CDR3 loop spans 15 amino acids. CDR3 coding DNA: TGTGCCAGCAGGGAAGGGACAGGGACGACCTACGAGCAGTACTTC. Its protein product is CASREGTGTTYEQYF.

The rearrangement links TRBV4-3 to TRBJ1-2; TRBD1 might be the D (5 bases). The germline V and J ends were trimmed by 4 bases and 8 bases, with 20 bases remaining between them. The CDR3 length is 15 residues. In germline, CDR1 is LGHNA, CDR2 YSLEER. In nucleotides, the CDR3 is TGCGCCAGCAGCCCACAAACCGGGGCTGCTAGGGGCTACACCTTC. It translates to CASSPQTGAARGYTF.

Sample share makes this clone medium-sized. V is TRBV19 and J is TRBJ1-4; 12 nucleotides agree with TRBD1. The junction had 6 bases not matched to a gene; V was cut back by 6 bases and J by 1 base. The CDR3 spans 17 residues. Looked up from germline, CDR1 is LNHDA and CDR2 is SQIVND (reference sequence). The CDR3 spells CASSGTGGSGTNEKLFF. Written as DNA, the CDR3 is TGTGCCAGTAGCGGGACAGGGGGCTCTGGAACTAATGAAAAACTGTTTTTT.

The chain has TRBV12-5 and TRBJ1-1; no reliable D call. Germline loops: CDR1 LGHNT, CDR2 FRNRAP. The CDR3 has 13 amino acids. Trimming took off 2 bases at V and 5 bases at J, with 9 bases between the two ends. The CDR3 DNA is TGTGCTAGTGGTTTGATGGCGGGTACTGAAGCTTTCTTT. This codes for CASGLMAGTEAFF.

V gene TRBV5-1 combines with J gene TRBJ2-5, with D uncertain. Per the germline V gene, CDR1 is SGHRS and CDR2 is YFSETQ. Trimming stripped 3 bases from V and 0 bases from J, with 12 bases between. The CDR3 loop spans 15 amino acids. CDR3 protein: CASSSGAWYQETQYF. For the CDR3, the DNA is TGCGCCAGCAGCTCCGGCGCTTGGTACCAAGAGACCCAGTACTTC.

The chain employs TRBV7-9 and TRBJ1-6, with D uncertain. V was shortened by 1 base and J by 9 bases, with 7 bases between the two germline ends. The CDR3 runs 13 residues. Germline V lookup: CDR1 SEHNR, CDR2 FQNEAQ (reference sequence). The CDR3 nucleotides are TGTGCCAGCAGCTTAGTCCGGTTTTCACCCCTCCACTTT. It translates to CASSLVRFSPLHF.

This clone has only one observation. The rearrangement uses TRBV5-5 and TRBJ1-1; D is ambiguous. The CDR3 spans 17 residues. Germline CDR1 reads SGHKS; CDR2 reads YYEKEE (reference sequence). The V end was cut by 4 bases, the J end by 0 bases, with 19 bases between. The CDR3: CASSPGQISYMNTEAFF. In nucleotides, the CDR3 is TGTGCCAGCAGCCCGGGCCAAATCTCATATATGAACACTGAAGCTTTCTTT.